A selection of T cell receptor beta chains follows, all from one sample in a study of T cells in Graves' hyperthyroidism and ophthalmopathy. Each CDR3 protein is one row after TCRdb ran MiXCR on the multiplex PCR reads. The sample contains roughly 570,000 distinct CDR3 sequences, 15% to 19% of which appear only once. Sequencing was carried out using blood. The receptors were gathered from a woman aged 25-40 years with Graves' hyperthyroidism. Each CDR3 is given with its conserved first and last residue. Each record gives: CDR3 protein, CDR3 DNA, J gene, D gene, clone size, V gene. D genes are given only for firm matches. Clone size, where shown, is once, few, many, or a class for clones that have expanded.

CASSLIGYASAYNEQFF	TGTGCCAGCAGCTTAATCGGGTATGCGTCCGCTTACAATGAGCAGTTCTTC	TRBJ2-1	NA	many	TRBV7-3
CASSLGTSGSFGTQYF	TGTGCCAGCAGTTTAGGGACTAGCGGGAGTTTCGGTACGCAGTATTTT	TRBJ2-3	TRBD2	many	TRBV28
CASSLQGTGVYGYTF	TGTGCCAGCTCACTACAAGGGACAGGAGTTTATGGCTACACCTTC	TRBJ1-2	TRBD1	few	TRBV18
CASSQGTYRTSGFGETQYF	TGTGCCAGCAGCCAAGGGACTTACCGGACTAGCGGTTTTGGGGAGACCCAGTACTTC	TRBJ2-5	TRBD2	few	TRBV3-1
CASSAWSRTEAFF	TGTGCCAGTAGTGCATGGTCTCGCACTGAAGCTTTCTTT	TRBJ1-1	NA	NA	TRBV19
CAWSDISNTGELFF	TGTGCCTGGAGTGACATTTCGAACACCGGGGAGCTGTTTTTT	TRBJ2-2	NA	NA	TRBV30
CSFRDSNTGELFF	TGCAGCTTCAGGGACAGCAACACCGGGGAGCTGTTTTTT	TRBJ2-2	TRBD1	few	TRBV29-1
CASSSGAMGEQYF	TGTGCCAGCAGTTCCGGGGCAATGGGCGAGCAGTACTTC	TRBJ2-7	NA	many	TRBV12-3/TRBV12-4
CASSQVPQGSRTDTQYF	TGCGCCAGCAGCCAAGTGCCACAGGGAAGTCGAACAGATACGCAGTATTTT	TRBJ2-3	NA	NA	TRBV4-1
CASSPRRGQGVYEQYF	TGTGCCAGCAGTCCTAGGAGGGGACAGGGCGTTTACGAGCAGTACTTC	TRBJ2-7	TRBD1	many	TRBV12-3/TRBV12-4
CSARDSFRGAPNEQFF	TGCAGTGCTAGAGATTCGTTCAGGGGAGCACCCAATGAGCAGTTCTTC	TRBJ2-1	NA	many	TRBV20-1
CASSGAVEAKNIQYF	TGTGCCAGCAGCGGGGCAGTTGAAGCCAAAAACATTCAGTACTTC	TRBJ2-4	NA	many	TRBV27
CASSLAPRDYNEQFF	TGCGCCAGCAGCTTGGCCCCCAGGGACTACAATGAGCAGTTCTTC	TRBJ2-1	NA	many	TRBV5-1
CASSQDGPRTGRGGTDTQYF	TGCGCCAGCAGCCAAGATGGACCTAGGACAGGGCGAGGTGGCACAGATACGCAGTATTTT	TRBJ2-3	TRBD1	many	TRBV4-1
CASSEGGYSNTGELFF	TGCGCCAGCAGTGAAGGCGGGTATTCGAACACCGGGGAGCTGTTTTTT	TRBJ2-2	NA	NA	TRBV10-2
CASSPGLSSKGSGKNIQYF	TGTGCCAGCAGTCCGGGCCTATCGAGTAAAGGGTCTGGCAAAAACATTCAGTACTTC	TRBJ2-4	NA	NA	TRBV6-1
CATSALGTSGNNEQFF	TGTGCCACCAGTGCCCTAGGGACTAGCGGCAACAATGAGCAGTTCTTC	TRBJ2-1	TRBD2	many	TRBV24-1
CASPTTGGNQPQHF	TGTGCCAGCCCTACGACGGGGGGGAATCAGCCCCAGCATTTT	TRBJ1-5	NA	NA	TRBV6-8
CASSLPPGLAVNEQFF	TGTGCCAGCAGCTTACCCCCGGGACTAGCGGTCAATGAGCAGTTCTTC	TRBJ2-1	TRBD2	many	TRBV11-2
CASSTDRQNTYEQYF	TGTGCCAGTAGTACGGACAGGCAAAACACCTACGAGCAGTACTTC	TRBJ2-7	TRBD1	NA	TRBV19
CAWKVYGGSNEQFF	TGTGCCTGGAAGGTATACGGGGGGTCCAATGAGCAGTTCTTC	TRBJ2-1	TRBD2	many	TRBV30
CASSPAGIGELFF	TGTGCCAGCAGTCCAGCTGGGATCGGGGAGCTGTTTTTT	TRBJ2-2	NA	many	TRBV28
CASSLQTGDNSPLHF	TGTGCCAGCAGCCTGCAGACAGGGGATAATTCACCCCTCCACTTT	TRBJ1-6	TRBD1	NA	TRBV5-4
CASNDPRGGGTDTQYF	TGTGCCAGCAATGACCCCCGCGGCGGGGGGACAGATACGCAGTATTTT	TRBJ2-3	TRBD2	many	TRBV2
CSAQPGLAGGPVGTQYF	TGCAGTGCTCAGCCGGGACTAGCGGGAGGCCCGGTAGGGACCCAGTACTTC	TRBJ2-5	TRBD2	few	TRBV20-1
CASSLVVAGRTGELFF	TGTGCCAGCAGCTTAGTTGTTGCGGGTAGGACCGGGGAGCTGTTTTTT	TRBJ2-2	NA	NA	TRBV11-2
CASSLGGGSDEQFF	TGTGCCAGCAGCTTGGGGGGAGGGTCAGATGAGCAGTTCTTC	TRBJ2-1	TRBD2	many	TRBV11-3
CASSLGLAGGGQETQYF	TGTGCCAGCAGCTTAGGGCTAGCGGGGGGGGGGCAAGAGACCCAGTACTTC	TRBJ2-5	TRBD2	NA	TRBV7-2
CASSQVIRSGKVPLREQYF	TGCGCCAGCAGCCAAGTCATTCGGAGCGGGAAGGTCCCCTTGCGTGAGCAGTACTTC	TRBJ2-7	TRBD2	few	TRBV4-1
CASSLGRGDRGETQYF	TGTGCCAGCAGCTTAGGTCGGGGCGATCGGGGAGAGACCCAGTACTTC	TRBJ2-5	NA	many	TRBV7-9
CSARYRTETQYF	TGCAGTGCTAGGTACCGTACGGAGACCCAGTACTTC	TRBJ2-5	NA	many	TRBV20-1
CASSYSNVVNTEAFF	TGTGCCAGCAGTTACAGTAATGTCGTCAACACTGAAGCTTTCTTT	TRBJ1-1	NA	many	TRBV6-5
CASSKELNTEAFF	TGTGCCAGCAGCAAGGAGTTGAACACTGAAGCTTTCTTT	TRBJ1-1	NA	NA	TRBV2
CASNSPGEYSNQPQHF	TGTGCCAGCAACTCCCCTGGGGAATATAGCAATCAGCCCCAGCATTTT	TRBJ1-5	NA	NA	TRBV7-3
CASSLVGGQGNEKLFF	TGCGCCAGCAGCTTGGTCGGAGGACAGGGTAATGAAAAACTGTTTTTT	TRBJ1-4	TRBD1	NA	TRBV5-1
CSANQLYSGIEQYF	TGCAGTGCTAATCAGTTGTATAGCGGGATCGAGCAGTACTTC	TRBJ2-7	TRBD2	NA	TRBV20-1
CASSLGDRDHEQYF	TGTGCCAGCAGTTTAGGGGACAGGGACCACGAGCAGTACTTC	TRBJ2-7	TRBD1	many	TRBV12-3/TRBV12-4
CSAGTQDGYGYTF	TGCAGTGCGGGGACCCAAGACGGCTATGGCTACACCTTC	TRBJ1-2	NA	few	TRBV20-1
CASSTGTGVIDEQFF	TGTGCCAGTAGTACCGGGACAGGCGTTATCGATGAGCAGTTCTTC	TRBJ2-1	TRBD1	NA	TRBV19
CASSEGGLGGQGGEKLFF	TGTGCCAGCAGTGAAGGGGGTCTCGGCGGACAGGGTGGAGAAAAACTGTTTTTT	TRBJ1-4	TRBD1	NA	TRBV6-1
CASSGTSGDVREQYF	TGTGCCAGCAGCGGGACTAGCGGGGATGTTCGCGAGCAGTACTTC	TRBJ2-7	TRBD2	NA	TRBV7-9
CSARTSGKGQETQYF	TGCAGTGCTAGAACTAGCGGGAAGGGGCAAGAGACCCAGTACTTC	TRBJ2-5	TRBD2	many	TRBV20-1
CAIRAAGEGEQYF	TGTGCCATCAGGGCCGCGGGGGAGGGGGAGCAGTACTTC	TRBJ2-7	TRBD2	many	TRBV10-3
CASSLWSAQETQYF	TGTGCCAGCAGTTTATGGTCAGCTCAAGAGACCCAGTACTTC	TRBJ2-5	NA	few	TRBV12-3/TRBV12-4
CASSLVREGDYGYTF	TGCGCCAGCAGCTTGGTGAGGGAAGGGGACTATGGCTACACCTTC	TRBJ1-2	NA	few	TRBV5-1
CASRRDRENEQFF	TGTGCCAGCAGGAGGGACAGGGAGAACGAGCAGTTCTTC	TRBJ2-1	TRBD1	few	TRBV28
CASSQTGDSYNEQFF	TGTGCCAGCAGCCAGACGGGAGATAGCTACAATGAGCAGTTCTTC	TRBJ2-1	NA	many	TRBV11-2
CSVEARERYGYTF	TGCAGCGTTGAGGCCAGGGAACGTTATGGCTACACCTTC	TRBJ1-2	NA	NA	TRBV29-1